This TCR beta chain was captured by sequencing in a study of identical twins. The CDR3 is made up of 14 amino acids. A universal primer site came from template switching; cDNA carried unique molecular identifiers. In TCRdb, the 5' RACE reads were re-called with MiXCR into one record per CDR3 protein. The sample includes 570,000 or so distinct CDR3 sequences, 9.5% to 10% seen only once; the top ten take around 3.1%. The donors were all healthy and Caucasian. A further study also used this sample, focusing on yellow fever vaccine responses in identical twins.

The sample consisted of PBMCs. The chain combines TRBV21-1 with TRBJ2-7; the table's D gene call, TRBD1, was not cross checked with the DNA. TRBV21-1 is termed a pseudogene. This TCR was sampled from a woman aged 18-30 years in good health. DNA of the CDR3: TGTGCCAGCAGCCAGACAGTTGCTACCTACGCGCAGTACTTC. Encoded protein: CASSQTVATYAQYF.